The rows below give T cell receptor beta chains drawn from one sample of a study of cytomegalovirus exposure and HLA in healthy donors. Sequenced by immunoSEQ multiplex PCR; TCRdb stores in-frame clones only, minus some. Altogether about 120,000 clones are present, approximately 79% being singletons, with the ten largest covering around 4%. Sequencing was performed on PBMCs. The origin of the receptors is a man aged 30 to 39 in good health and CMV-seronegative. CDR3s include the opening cysteine and the closing phenylalanine or tryptophan. The D gene is left open where the match is weak. Not every row has a clone size; where given, it reads once, few, many or a size class.

clone_size: -
d_call: -
v_call: TRBV11-2
j_call: TRBJ2-1
cdr3_aa: CASSLGGPGDEQFF
cdr3_nt: TGTGCCAGCAGCTTAGGGGGGCCTGGAGATGAGCAGTTCTTC

clone_size: -
d_call: -
v_call: TRBV4-3
j_call: TRBJ1-6
cdr3_aa: CASSPAIQGFSPLHF
cdr3_nt: TGCGCCAGCAGCCCCGCAATCCAGGGCTTTTCACCCCTCCACTTT

clone_size: -
d_call: TRBD1
v_call: TRBV7-9
j_call: TRBJ1-6
cdr3_aa: CSSSLTAQGANNSPLHF
cdr3_nt: TGTTCCAGCAGCTTAACAGCGCAGGGGGCTAACAATTCACCCCTCCACTTT

clone_size: -
d_call: -
v_call: TRBV30
j_call: TRBJ2-2
cdr3_aa: CAWSAKLGGYDTGELFF
cdr3_nt: TGTGCCTGGAGCGCGAAACTTGGGGGGTACGACACCGGGGAGCTGTTTTTT

clone_size: once
d_call: -
v_call: TRBV15
j_call: TRBJ1-2
cdr3_aa: CATSRDLLDGYTF
cdr3_nt: TGTGCCACCAGCAGAGATCTGCTAGATGGCTACACCTTC

clone_size: -
d_call: TRBD2
v_call: TRBV5-4
j_call: TRBJ2-2
cdr3_aa: CASSLSLTSGGANTGELFF
cdr3_nt: TGTGCCAGCAGCCTCTCCCTGACTAGCGGGGGGGCGAACACCGGGGAGCTGTTTTTT

clone_size: -
d_call: TRBD1
v_call: TRBV13
j_call: TRBJ2-6
cdr3_aa: CASSSTGTVVLPGANVLTF
cdr3_nt: TGTGCCAGCAGCTCAACCGGGACAGTCGTACTACCTGGGGCCAACGTCCTGACTTTC

clone_size: -
d_call: -
v_call: TRBV5-1
j_call: TRBJ2-5
cdr3_aa: CASSLFGQRGDQETQYF
cdr3_nt: TGCGCCAGCAGCTTGTTCGGCCAAAGGGGCGACCAAGAGACCCAGTACTTC

clone_size: -
d_call: TRBD2
v_call: TRBV7-2
j_call: TRBJ2-5
cdr3_aa: CASSLGSSGGLEETQYF
cdr3_nt: TGTGCCAGCAGCTTAGGGTCCAGCGGGGGGCTCGAGGAGACCCAGTACTTC

clone_size: -
d_call: -
v_call: TRBV27
j_call: TRBJ1-6
cdr3_aa: CASSFAGANSPLHF
cdr3_nt: TGTGCCAGCAGTTTCGCGGGGGCTAATTCACCCCTCCACTTT

clone_size: -
d_call: TRBD1
v_call: TRBV6-1
j_call: TRBJ1-6
cdr3_aa: CASSGMTGYGSPLHF
cdr3_nt: TGTGCCAGCAGCGGGATGACAGGGTACGGTTCACCCCTCCACTTT

clone_size: -
d_call: -
v_call: TRBV19
j_call: TRBJ1-5
cdr3_aa: CASMVRDSNQPQHF
cdr3_nt: TGTGCCAGTATGGTGAGGGATAGCAATCAGCCCCAGCATTTT

clone_size: -
d_call: -
v_call: TRBV2
j_call: TRBJ1-5
cdr3_aa: CASSEWRAEAQHF
cdr3_nt: TGTGCCAGCAGTGAATGGCGGGCTGAGGCCCAGCATTTT

clone_size: once
d_call: -
v_call: TRBV28
j_call: TRBJ2-7
cdr3_aa: CASSLVRSYEQYF
cdr3_nt: TGTGCCAGCAGTTTAGTACGGTCATACGAGCAGTACTTC

clone_size: -
d_call: -
v_call: TRBV5-1
j_call: TRBJ2-3
cdr3_aa: CAGQSGGSSFTDTQYF
cdr3_nt: TGCGCCGGCCAATCAGGGGGGTCCTCTTTCACAGATACGCAGTATTTT

clone_size: -
d_call: TRBD1
v_call: TRBV28
j_call: TRBJ1-2
cdr3_aa: CASREQGNGYGYTF
cdr3_nt: TGTGCCAGCAGGGAACAGGGGAACGGCTATGGCTACACCTTC

clone_size: few
d_call: TRBD1
v_call: TRBV10-3
j_call: TRBJ2-7
cdr3_aa: CARGQTLGEQYF
cdr3_nt: TGTGCCAGGGGACAGACTTTGGGCGAGCAGTACTTC

clone_size: -
d_call: TRBD1
v_call: TRBV11-2
j_call: TRBJ2-7
cdr3_aa: CASSYRTGGSYEQYF
cdr3_nt: TGTGCCAGCAGCTACCGGACAGGGGGCTCCTACGAGCAGTACTTC

clone_size: few
d_call: -
v_call: TRBV6-4
j_call: TRBJ1-5
cdr3_aa: CASSETGSAQPQHF
cdr3_nt: TGTGCCAGCAGTGAAACAGGGAGTGCTCAGCCCCAGCATTTT

clone_size: once
d_call: -
v_call: TRBV21-1
j_call: TRBJ2-7
cdr3_aa: CASSKGDSSYEQYF
cdr3_nt: TGTGCCAGCAGCAAGGGGGACAGCTCCTACGAGCAGTACTTC

clone_size: -
d_call: -
v_call: TRBV5-6
j_call: TRBJ1-4
cdr3_aa: CASSLAVRANEKLFF
cdr3_nt: TGTGCCAGCAGCTTGGCCGTTCGGGCTAATGAAAAACTGTTTTTT

clone_size: -
d_call: TRBD2
v_call: TRBV5-1
j_call: TRBJ2-1
cdr3_aa: CASSPGLAGTGEQFF
cdr3_nt: TGCGCCAGCAGCCCCGGACTAGCGGGCACGGGGGAGCAGTTCTTC

clone_size: few
d_call: -
v_call: TRBV25-1
j_call: TRBJ1-1
cdr3_aa: CASSASFAEAFF
cdr3_nt: TGTGCCAGCAGTGCCTCTTTTGCGGAAGCTTTCTTT

clone_size: -
d_call: TRBD1
v_call: TRBV27
j_call: TRBJ2-4
cdr3_aa: CASSLSQGLGNIQYF
cdr3_nt: TGTGCCAGCAGTTTATCACAGGGGCTGGGGAACATTCAGTACTTC

clone_size: -
d_call: TRBD2
v_call: TRBV27
j_call: TRBJ2-3
cdr3_aa: CASSSGTSLDTQYF
cdr3_nt: TGTGCCAGCAGTTCAGGGACTAGTCTGGATACGCAGTATTTT

clone_size: -
d_call: -
v_call: TRBV2
j_call: TRBJ1-2
cdr3_aa: CASSEEGQGGYTF
cdr3_nt: TGTGCCAGCAGTGAAGAAGGGCAGGGTGGCTACACCTTC

clone_size: -
d_call: TRBD2
v_call: TRBV7-9
j_call: TRBJ2-5
cdr3_aa: CASSLGLAGASETQYF
cdr3_nt: TGTGCCAGCAGCTTGGGACTAGCGGGGGCCTCAGAGACCCAGTACTTC

clone_size: -
d_call: TRBD1
v_call: TRBV4-3
j_call: TRBJ1-1
cdr3_aa: CASSQARGTEAFF
cdr3_nt: TGCGCCAGCAGCCAAGCCAGGGGGACTGAAGCTTTCTTT

clone_size: -
d_call: -
v_call: TRBV2
j_call: TRBJ2-7
cdr3_aa: CASGLLDSYEQYF
cdr3_nt: TGTGCCAGCGGGCTACTAGACTCCTACGAGCAGTACTTC

clone_size: -
d_call: TRBD1
v_call: TRBV5-3
j_call: TRBJ1-6
cdr3_aa: CARSRTGSHLQSLHF
cdr3_nt: TGTGCCAGAAGCCGGACAGGCTCCCATCTTCAGTCCCTCCACTTT

clone_size: -
d_call: -
v_call: TRBV19
j_call: TRBJ1-4
cdr3_aa: CASSIGGGEKLFF
cdr3_nt: TGTGCCAGTAGTATCGGGGGGGGTGAAAAACTGTTTTTT

clone_size: -
d_call: TRBD1
v_call: TRBV6-1
j_call: TRBJ1-4
cdr3_aa: CASSPTGTNEKLFF
cdr3_nt: TGTGCCAGCTCCCCGACAGGGACTAATGAAAAACTGTTTTTT

clone_size: -
d_call: -
v_call: TRBV29-1
j_call: TRBJ1-2
cdr3_aa: CSVVIDYGYTF
cdr3_nt: TGCAGCGTTGTAATAGACTATGGCTACACCTTC

clone_size: few
d_call: -
v_call: TRBV11-3
j_call: TRBJ2-1
cdr3_aa: CASSLVGDEQFF
cdr3_nt: TGTGCCAGCAGCTTAGTCGGGGATGAGCAGTTCTTC

clone_size: -
d_call: -
v_call: TRBV5-6
j_call: TRBJ1-2
cdr3_aa: CASSLANRGGKDGYTF
cdr3_nt: TGTGCCAGCAGCTTGGCCAACCGTGGGGGGAAGGATGGCTACACCTTC

clone_size: -
d_call: -
v_call: TRBV7-2
j_call: TRBJ1-4
cdr3_aa: CASSLASVGGHEKLFF
cdr3_nt: TGTGCCAGCAGCTTAGCTTCTGTTGGAGGGCATGAAAAACTGTTTTTT

clone_size: -
d_call: -
v_call: TRBV6-1
j_call: TRBJ2-1
cdr3_aa: CASSLDRGSYNEQFF
cdr3_nt: TGTGCCAGCAGTTTGGACAGAGGCTCCTACAATGAGCAGTTCTTC

clone_size: -
d_call: -
v_call: TRBV7-9
j_call: TRBJ2-7
cdr3_aa: CASSLEGGQFYEQYF
cdr3_nt: TGTGCCAGCAGCTTAGAGGGGGGACAGTTCTACGAGCAGTACTTC

clone_size: -
d_call: -
v_call: TRBV5-1
j_call: TRBJ2-2
cdr3_aa: CASSEEPKTGELFF
cdr3_nt: TGCGCCAGCAGCGAAGAACCTAAAACCGGGGAGCTGTTTTTT

clone_size: -
d_call: -
v_call: TRBV7-3
j_call: TRBJ1-6
cdr3_aa: CASSLTGQGYNSPLHF
cdr3_nt: TGTGCCAGCAGCTTAACCGGGCAGGGGTATAATTCACCCCTCCACTTT

clone_size: -
d_call: TRBD1
v_call: TRBV6-1
j_call: TRBJ2-7
cdr3_aa: CASRVGQGPTYEQYF
cdr3_nt: TGTGCCAGCAGAGTAGGACAGGGGCCAACCTACGAGCAGTACTTC

clone_size: -
d_call: TRBD2
v_call: TRBV9
j_call: TRBJ2-3
cdr3_aa: CASSALGKRGAYTDTQYF
cdr3_nt: TGTGCCAGCAGCGCTCTGGGGAAGCGGGGGGCGTACACAGATACGCAGTATTTT

clone_size: few
d_call: -
v_call: TRBV5-1
j_call: TRBJ1-2
cdr3_aa: CASSPEGGGDYGYTF
cdr3_nt: TGCGCCAGCAGCCCGGAGGGGGGAGGGGACTATGGCTACACCTTC

clone_size: -
d_call: -
v_call: TRBV2
j_call: TRBJ2-5
cdr3_aa: CASSDSRGALLTQYF
cdr3_nt: TGTGCCAGCAGTGATTCCCGCGGGGCCCTACTTACCCAGTACTTC

clone_size: few
d_call: -
v_call: TRBV28
j_call: TRBJ1-5
cdr3_aa: CASRKTEINQPQHF
cdr3_nt: TGTGCCAGCAGGAAAACAGAAATAAATCAGCCCCAGCATTTT

clone_size: -
d_call: TRBD2
v_call: TRBV5-1
j_call: TRBJ2-3
cdr3_aa: CASSISGGGTDTQYF
cdr3_nt: TGCGCCAGCAGCATTAGCGGGGGAGGCACAGATACGCAGTATTTT

clone_size: -
d_call: TRBD1
v_call: TRBV2
j_call: TRBJ2-5
cdr3_aa: CASRQGGGETQYF
cdr3_nt: TGTGCCAGCAGACAGGGGGGAGGAGAGACCCAGTACTTC

clone_size: -
d_call: -
v_call: TRBV6-4
j_call: TRBJ2-7
cdr3_aa: CASSDSKGQSYEQYF
cdr3_nt: TGTGCCAGCAGTGACTCTAAGGGGCAGTCCTACGAGCAGTACTTC

clone_size: -
d_call: TRBD1
v_call: TRBV6-5
j_call: TRBJ1-5
cdr3_aa: CASSQTVQGNQPQHF
cdr3_nt: TGTGCCAGCAGTCAGACTGTACAGGGGAATCAGCCCCAGCATTTT

clone_size: -
d_call: TRBD2
v_call: TRBV10-3
j_call: TRBJ2-5
cdr3_aa: CAISGPREQYF
cdr3_nt: TGTGCCATCAGCGGTCCGCGGGAGCAGTACTTC

clone_size: -
d_call: TRBD2
v_call: TRBV18
j_call: TRBJ2-3
cdr3_aa: CASSKRGLVGLGDTQYF
cdr3_nt: TGTGCCAGCTCAAAAAGGGGACTAGTCGGTTTAGGAGATACGCAGTATTTT

clone_size: -
d_call: -
v_call: TRBV9
j_call: TRBJ1-1
cdr3_aa: CASSGRGGAEAFF
cdr3_nt: TGTGCCAGCAGCGGCCGCGGGGGGGCTGAAGCTTTCTTT

clone_size: -
d_call: TRBD1
v_call: TRBV5-1
j_call: TRBJ2-3
cdr3_aa: CASSWATGALLTDTQYF
cdr3_nt: TGCGCCAGCAGCTGGGCAACAGGGGCCCTACTCACAGATACGCAGTATTTT

clone_size: -
d_call: TRBD1
v_call: TRBV10-1
j_call: TRBJ2-2
cdr3_aa: CASSKGQESGELFF
cdr3_nt: TGCGCCAGCAGTAAGGGACAGGAGTCCGGGGAGCTGTTTTTT

clone_size: -
d_call: -
v_call: TRBV5-1
j_call: TRBJ2-7
cdr3_aa: CASSLVYQAIREQYF
cdr3_nt: TGCGCCAGCAGCTTGGTGTACCAAGCGATCCGCGAGCAGTACTTC

clone_size: -
d_call: TRBD2
v_call: TRBV11-1
j_call: TRBJ2-7
cdr3_aa: CASSQGGGGLYEQYF
cdr3_nt: TGTGCCAGCAGCCAAGGCGGGGGGGGTTTGTACGAGCAGTACTTC

clone_size: once
d_call: -
v_call: TRBV6-5
j_call: TRBJ2-7
cdr3_aa: CASSYSGGRLAYEQYF
cdr3_nt: TGTGCCAGCAGTTACTCGGGTGGGAGATTGGCATACGAGCAGTACTTC

clone_size: -
d_call: TRBD2
v_call: TRBV4-3
j_call: TRBJ2-1
cdr3_aa: CASSQVVSGAYNEQFF
cdr3_nt: TGCGCCAGCAGCCAAGTGGTTAGCGGGGCTTACAATGAGCAGTTCTTC

clone_size: -
d_call: -
v_call: TRBV5-4
j_call: TRBJ2-1
cdr3_aa: CASSLEQGSYNEQFF
cdr3_nt: TGTGCCAGCAGCTTGGAACAGGGATCCTACAATGAGCAGTTCTTC

clone_size: -
d_call: TRBD2
v_call: TRBV11-2
j_call: TRBJ2-3
cdr3_aa: CASSALAGGSATQYF
cdr3_nt: TGTGCCAGCAGCGCCTTAGCGGGGGGCTCAGCTACGCAGTATTTT